The entry below describes one T cell receptor (beta chain). The source of the sample is a study of shared T cell receptors in the human thymus. V was pared by 5 bases and J by 4 bases, with 18 bases between. Germline values: CDR1 SGHTA, CDR2 FQGNSA. The CDR3 is 16 residues long. Libraries were prepared by immunoSEQ multiplex PCR; TCRdb keeps only in-frame clonotypes and omits some of them. This table has almost 550,000 clones, about 84% appearing once. The data were also submitted as part of a second study, on human thymus T cells. Per that paper: Across thymic and blood repertoires, the usage of V and J genes appeared to be biased.

Sequencing was performed on thymocytes. This receptor was obtained from a boy younger than two with a congenital heart defect. The chain is built from TRBV7-2 and TRBJ2-4, with D possibly being TRBD2 (6 bases). DNA for the CDR3: TGTGCCAGCAGCCCCGGGGGTGGCGGGGTGAAAAACATTCAGTACTTC. Translating gives CASSPGGGGVKNIQYF.